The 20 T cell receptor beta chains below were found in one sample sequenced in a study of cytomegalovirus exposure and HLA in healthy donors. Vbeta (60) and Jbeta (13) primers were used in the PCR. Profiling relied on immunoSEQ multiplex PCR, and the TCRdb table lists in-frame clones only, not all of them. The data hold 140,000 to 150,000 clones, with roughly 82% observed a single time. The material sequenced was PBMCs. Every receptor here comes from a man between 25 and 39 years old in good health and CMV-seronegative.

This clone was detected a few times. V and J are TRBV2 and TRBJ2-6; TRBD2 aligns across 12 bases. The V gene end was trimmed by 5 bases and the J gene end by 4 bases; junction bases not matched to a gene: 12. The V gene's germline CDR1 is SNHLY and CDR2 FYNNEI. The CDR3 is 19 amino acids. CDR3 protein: CASSTPTRLAGEGANVLTF. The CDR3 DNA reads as TGTGCCAGCAGTACCCCCACCCGACTAGCGGGGGAAGGGGCCAACGTCCTGACTTTC.

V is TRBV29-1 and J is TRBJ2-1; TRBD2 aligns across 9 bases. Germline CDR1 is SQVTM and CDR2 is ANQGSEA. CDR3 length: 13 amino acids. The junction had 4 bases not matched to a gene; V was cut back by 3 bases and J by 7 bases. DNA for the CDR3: TGCAGCGTTGATGGGACTAGCTTTAATGAGCAGTTCTTC. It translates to CSVDGTSFNEQFF.

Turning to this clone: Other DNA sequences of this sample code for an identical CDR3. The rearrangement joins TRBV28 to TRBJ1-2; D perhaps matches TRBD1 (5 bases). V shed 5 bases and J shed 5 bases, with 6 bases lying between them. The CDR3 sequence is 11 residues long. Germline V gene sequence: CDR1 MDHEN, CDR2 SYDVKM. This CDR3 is CASSTGYGYTF. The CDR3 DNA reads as TGTGCCAGCAGTACAGGTTATGGCTACACCTTC.

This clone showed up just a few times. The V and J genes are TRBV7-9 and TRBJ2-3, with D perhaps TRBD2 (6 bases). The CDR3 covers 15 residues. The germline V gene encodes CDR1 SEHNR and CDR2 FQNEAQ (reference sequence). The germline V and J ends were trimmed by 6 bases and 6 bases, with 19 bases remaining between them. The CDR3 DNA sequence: TGTGCCAGCAGTCCCGGTGGGGGGTCCCAGGATACGCAGTATTTT. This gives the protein CASSPGGGSQDTQYF. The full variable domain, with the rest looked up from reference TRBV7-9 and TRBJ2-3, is DTGVSQNPRHKITKRGQNVTFRCDPISEHNRLYWYRQTLGQGPEFLTYFQNEAQLEKSRLLSDRFSAERPKGSFSTLEIQRTEQGDSAMYLCASSPGGGSQDTQYFGPGTRLTVL.

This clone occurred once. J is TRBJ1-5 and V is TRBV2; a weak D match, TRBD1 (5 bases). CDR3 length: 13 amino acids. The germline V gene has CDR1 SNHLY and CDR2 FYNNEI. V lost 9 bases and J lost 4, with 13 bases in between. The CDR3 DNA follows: TGTGCCAGTCGGGACTCATTGAATCAGCCCCAGCATTTT. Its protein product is CASRDSLNQPQHF.

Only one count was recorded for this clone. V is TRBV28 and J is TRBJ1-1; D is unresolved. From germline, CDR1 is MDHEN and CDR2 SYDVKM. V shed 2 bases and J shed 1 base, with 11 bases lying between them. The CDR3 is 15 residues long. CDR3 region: CASSLEGSSNTEAFF. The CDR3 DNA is TGTGCCAGCAGTTTAGAGGGCAGTTCGAACACTGAAGCTTTCTTT. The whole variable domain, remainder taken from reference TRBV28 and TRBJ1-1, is DVKVTQSSRYLVKRTGEKVFLECVQDMDHENMFWYRQDPGLGLRLIYFSYDVKMKEKGDIPEGYSVSREKKERFSLILESASTNQTSMYLCASSLEGSSNTEAFFGQGTRLTVV.

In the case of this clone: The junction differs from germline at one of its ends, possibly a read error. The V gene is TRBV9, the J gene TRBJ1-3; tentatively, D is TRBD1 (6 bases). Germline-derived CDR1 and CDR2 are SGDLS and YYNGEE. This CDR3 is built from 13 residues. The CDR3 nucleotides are TGTGTCAGCAGCGTAGACAGGGGAAACACCATATATTTT. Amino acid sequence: CVSSVDRGNTIYF.

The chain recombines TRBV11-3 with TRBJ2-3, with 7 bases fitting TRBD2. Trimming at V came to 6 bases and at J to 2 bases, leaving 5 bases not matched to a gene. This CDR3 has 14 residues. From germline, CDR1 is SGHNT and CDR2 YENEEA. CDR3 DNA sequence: TGTGCCAGCAGTTTCGAGCGGGACACAGATACGCAGTATTTT. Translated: CASSFERDTDTQYF.

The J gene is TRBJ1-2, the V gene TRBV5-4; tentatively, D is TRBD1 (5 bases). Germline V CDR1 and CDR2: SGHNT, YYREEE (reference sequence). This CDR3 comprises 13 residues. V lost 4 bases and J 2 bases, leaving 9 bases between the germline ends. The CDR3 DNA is TGTGCCAGCAGCACGGACACAAACTATGGCTACACCTTC. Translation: CASSTDTNYGYTF.

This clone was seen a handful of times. DNA for the CDR3: TGTGCCAGCAGTCCCGGGACAGGGGGCCACGAGCAGTACTTC. This codes for CASSPGTGGHEQYF. The chain uses TRBV6-5 and TRBJ2-7, with 12 bases lining up with TRBD1. The CDR3 consists of 14 residues. CDR1 is MNHEY, CDR2 SVGAGI, per germline. V shed 5 bases and J 5 bases; nucleotides not matched to a gene: 4.

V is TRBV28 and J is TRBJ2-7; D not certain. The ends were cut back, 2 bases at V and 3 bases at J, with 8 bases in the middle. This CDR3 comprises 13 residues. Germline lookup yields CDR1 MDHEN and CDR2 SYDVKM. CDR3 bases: TGTGCCAGCAGTTTACCCGAGTACTACGAGCAGTACTTC. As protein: CASSLPEYYEQYF.

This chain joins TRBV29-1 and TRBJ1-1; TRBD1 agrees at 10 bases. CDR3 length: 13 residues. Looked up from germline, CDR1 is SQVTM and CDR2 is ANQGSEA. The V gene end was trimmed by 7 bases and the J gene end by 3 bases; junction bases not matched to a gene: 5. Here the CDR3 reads CSGGTGVDTEAFF. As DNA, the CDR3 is TGCAGCGGGGGGACAGGGGTAGACACTGAAGCTTTCTTT.

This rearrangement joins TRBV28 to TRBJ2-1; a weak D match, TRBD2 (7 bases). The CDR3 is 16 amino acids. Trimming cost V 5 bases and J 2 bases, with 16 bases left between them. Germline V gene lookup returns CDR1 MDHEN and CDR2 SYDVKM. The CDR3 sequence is CASSGGGRDTYNEQFF. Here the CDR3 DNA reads TGTGCCAGCAGTGGGGGGGGCAGGGATACCTACAATGAGCAGTTCTTC.

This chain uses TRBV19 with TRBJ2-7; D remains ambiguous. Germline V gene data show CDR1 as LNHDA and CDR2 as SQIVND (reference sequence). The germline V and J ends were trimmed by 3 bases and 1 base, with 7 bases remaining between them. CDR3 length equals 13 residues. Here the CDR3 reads CASSIFPSYEQYF. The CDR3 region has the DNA TGTGCCAGTAGTATCTTCCCGTCCTACGAGCAGTACTTC.

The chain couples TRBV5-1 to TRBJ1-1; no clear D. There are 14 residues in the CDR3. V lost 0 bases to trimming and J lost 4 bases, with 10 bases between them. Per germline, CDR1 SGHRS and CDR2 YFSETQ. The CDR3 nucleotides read TGCGCCAGCAGCTTGGTCGGGTTGACCACTGAAGCTTTCTTT. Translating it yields CASSLVGLTTEAFF.

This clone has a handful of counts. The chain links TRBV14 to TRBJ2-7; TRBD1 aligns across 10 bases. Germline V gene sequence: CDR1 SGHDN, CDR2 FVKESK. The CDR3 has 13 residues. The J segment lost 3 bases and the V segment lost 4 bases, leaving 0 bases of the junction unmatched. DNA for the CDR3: TGTGCCAGCAGCCGGGACAGGGGCTACGAGCAGTACTTC. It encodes CASSRDRGYEQYF.

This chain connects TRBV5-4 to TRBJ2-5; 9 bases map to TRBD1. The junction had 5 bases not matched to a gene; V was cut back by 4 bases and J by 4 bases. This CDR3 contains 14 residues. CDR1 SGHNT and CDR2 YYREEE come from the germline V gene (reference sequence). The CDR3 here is CASSPKTGGETQYF. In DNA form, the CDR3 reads TGTGCCAGCAGCCCTAAGACAGGGGGAGAGACCCAGTACTTC.

CDR3 sequence (DNA): TGCGCCAGCAGTATGGGGTGGGGCCTCAACACTGAAGCTTTCTTT. It specifies CASSMGWGLNTEAFF. The chain carries TRBV5-1 and TRBJ1-1; perhaps TRBD1 as D (5 bases). Germline V CDR1 and CDR2: SGHRS, YFSETQ. This CDR3 is 15 amino acids long. V lost 5 bases and J lost 2, with 16 bases in between. The full variable domain, rest sourced from reference TRBV5-1 and TRBJ1-1, is KAGVTQTPRYLIKTRGQQVTLSCSPISGHRSVSWYQQTPGQGLQFLFEYFSETQRNKGNFPGRFSGRQFSNSRSEMNVSTLELGDSALYLCASSMGWGLNTEAFFGQGTRLTVV.

CDR3 DNA: TGTGCCAGCAGCGTCCGACCCGGACACGGGGAGCTGTTTTTT. It codes for CASSVRPGHGELFF. The rearrangement uses TRBV7-2 and TRBJ2-2; possibly TRBD1 for D (5 bases). CDR1 is SGHTA, CDR2 FQGNSA, per germline. The germline V and J ends were trimmed by 5 bases and 7 bases, with 14 bases remaining between them. CDR3 length: 14 amino acids.

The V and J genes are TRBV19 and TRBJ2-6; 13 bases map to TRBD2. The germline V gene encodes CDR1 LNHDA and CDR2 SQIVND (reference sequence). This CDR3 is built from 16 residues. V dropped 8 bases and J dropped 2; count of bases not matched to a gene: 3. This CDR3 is CASLGLAGAGANVLTF. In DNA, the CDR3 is TGTGCCAGTCTTGGACTAGCGGGAGCTGGGGCCAACGTCCTGACTTTC.